This TCR beta chain was profiled in a study of cytomegalovirus exposure and HLA in healthy donors. Study-wide findings and caveats: The study found most TCR sequences rare, yet found some public TCRs in many donors. It emerged from a later analysis that several of the most significant clusters appeared to be linked to common viral pathogens. In a later analysis, specific HLA alleles were associated with more than 15,000 TCR beta sequences at a 0.05 false discovery rate. A highly shared variant cluster was judged a likely technical artifact.

On this clone itself: Its antigen remains unknown.

PCR primers comprised 60 Vbeta and 13 Jbeta primers. Profiled with immunoSEQ multiplex PCR; TCRdb holds only in-frame clones, not every one. The sample yields around 160,000 clones, about 75% seen once. The sample consisted of PBMCs. This TCR was sampled from a woman aged 40 to 50 in good health and CMV-seropositive.

The CDR3 region has the DNA TGTGCCAGCAGGGCACGGGGGGCCTCAAATGAAAAACTGTTTTTT. It encodes CASRARGASNEKLFF. V is TRBV6-6 and J is TRBJ1-4; perhaps TRBD1 as D (6 bases). V dropped 6 bases and J dropped 5 bases, with 16 bases sitting between them. CDR1 is MNHNY and CDR2 is SVGAGI in the germline V gene (reference sequence). The CDR3 sequence is 15 residues long.